Below are 8 T cell receptor beta chains sequenced from a single sample in a study of regulatory T cells in long-lasting Graves disease. Stated time point: newly diagnosed GD, antithyroid drugs for less than 3 months. TCR sequences were obtained from RNA taken from PBMCs. According to the study, TCR beta libraries were built with iRepertoire HTBI primers and CDR3-region Arm-PCR. Via MiXCR, TCRdb re-called the multiplex PCR reads, giving one row per CDR3 protein. The sample carries some 250,000 distinct CDR3 sequences, 15% to 20% recorded once. The data were also submitted as part of a second study, on T cells in Graves' hyperthyroidism and ophthalmopathy.

The sample here was peripheral blood mononuclear cells (PBMCs), taken at new diagnosis, from a patient treated with antithyroid drugs. These receptors were obtained from a woman aged 25 to 45 with Graves disease.

This clonotype was recorded at least ten times. V is TRBV10-1 and J is TRBJ2-1; possible D gene TRBD2, 6 bases. The germline V gene encodes CDR1 WNHNN and CDR2 SYGVQD (reference sequence). The CDR3 runs 14 residues. Trimming shortened V by 4 bases and J by 11 bases, and 18 bases separated the two germline ends. The CDR3, as DNA: TGCGCCAGCAGTGTAAATAATCGGGGGACCAAGCAGTTCTTC. Encoded protein: CASSVNNRGTKQFF.

This clonotype was detected many times. V gene TRBV3-1 combines with J gene TRBJ1-6; D call uncertain. This CDR3 is 13 amino acids long. V lost 2 bases and J 7 bases, leaving 6 bases between the germline ends. Germline-derived CDR1 and CDR2 are LGHDT and YNNKEL (reference sequence). The CDR3 is CASSQSLNSPLHF. The CDR3 DNA sequence: TGTGCCAGCAGCCAATCCCTCAATTCACCCCTCCACTTT.

This chain connects TRBV24-1 to TRBJ2-1; TRBD2 matches at 12 bases. Trimming cost V 4 bases and J 10 bases; bases outside gene matches: 4. This CDR3 contains 14 residues. Looked up from germline, CDR1 is KGHDR and CDR2 is SFDVKD. CDR3: CATSDSGLAGEQFF. CDR3 in DNA: TGTGCCACCAGTGACTCCGGACTAGCGGGGGAGCAGTTCTTC.

This clonotype came up many times. V is TRBV5-1 and J is TRBJ2-1, with 7 positions matching TRBD2. The V segment lost 1 base and the J segment 2 bases; nucleotides outside the gene matches: 3. CDR3 length equals 15 residues. Germline CDR1 and CDR2: SGHRS and YFSETQ. The CDR3 DNA sequence: TGCGCCAGCAGCTTGACTGGGACTACCTACAATGAGCAGTTCTTC. It codes for CASSLTGTTYNEQFF.

This clonotype was counted ten times or more. The chain joins TRBV12-3 or TRBV12-4 to TRBJ1-3, with D perhaps TRBD1 (6 bases). The V end was cut by 6 bases, the J end by 4 bases, with 13 bases between. The CDR3 extends over 14 amino acids. CDR3 amino acids: CASSPGHIGNTIYF. CDR3 DNA sequence: TGTGCCAGCAGCCCGGGACACATCGGAAACACCATATATTTT.

This clonotype was detected many times. The chain joins TRBV20-1 to TRBJ2-3, with 8 bases matching TRBD2. The CDR3 extends over 14 amino acids. Germline CDR1 reads DFQATT; CDR2 reads SNEGSKA (reference sequence). V dropped 6 bases and J dropped 5; count of bases not matched to a gene: 10. CDR3: CSAPRAGGQDTQYF. CDR3 in DNA: TGCAGTGCCCCTCGTGCGGGGGGCCAAGATACGCAGTATTTT.

This chain uses TRBV18 with TRBJ2-1; possibly TRBD2 for D (6 bases). CDR3 length: 15 amino acids. Trimming took 6 bases from V and 4 from J, leaving 16 bases between them. Germline loops: CDR1 KGHSH, CDR2 LQKENI. The chain's CDR3 is CASSSLGGTYNEQFF. In DNA, the CDR3 is TGTGCCAGCTCCTCCCTCGGGGGTACTTACAATGAGCAGTTCTTC.

This clonotype was counted at least ten times. The genes are TRBV6-5 and TRBJ1-2; TRBD1 might be the D (5 bases). Trimming cost V 4 bases and J 8 bases, with 8 bases left between them. CDR3 length: 11 residues. Germline V gives CDR1 MNHEY, CDR2 SVGAGI. The CDR3 spells CASSWDQGYTF. The CDR3 DNA is TGTGCCAGCAGTTGGGACCAAGGCTACACCTTC.